This TCR beta chain was obtained from a study of blood T cell repertoires in COVID-19. From germline, CDR1 is LGHNA and CDR2 YSLEER. Trimming cost V 0 bases and J 7 bases; bases outside gene matches: 3. The CDR3 has 14 residues. Assay used: immunoSEQ multiplex PCR; TCRdb lists only in-frame clones, some missing. Of approximately 300,000 clones in the sample, nearly 90% are singletons; the top ten hold roughly 1%. Sequencing was carried out using peripheral blood. This chain joins TRBV4-3 and TRBJ2-1; 7 nucleotides match TRBD1. The receptor's source is a woman between 40 and 50 years old with COVID-19, enrolled during active disease. In nucleotides, the CDR3 is TGCGCCAGCAGCCAAGAACAGGGGAGAAATGAGCAGTTCTTC. This codes for CASSQEQGRNEQFF.